This record looks at one T cell receptor (beta chain) sequence and its context. The data belong to a study of blood T cell repertoires in COVID-19. At the level of the study: Italy, Spain and the United States were the sources of the convalescent and acute COVID-19 samples. The cDNA or gDNA used as material had been derived from T cells, B-cell-depleted T cells, or PBMCs.

Source study methods: Amplifying reference gene primers gave estimates of nucleated cell counts. Repertoires were generated with immunoSEQ multiplex PCR, while TCRdb's copy carries only in-frame clones and drops some. The V and J calls and clone size were taken over from that table, and D and trimming were inferred from the DNA. The repertoire holds roughly 250,000 clones, with roughly 91% as singletons. Sequenced sample: peripheral blood. The TCR comes from a man aged 30 to 39 with acute or convalescent COVID-19.

This CDR3 reads CASSIRTSTDTQYF. The CDR3 nucleotides are TGTGCCAGCAGCATTCGGACTAGCACAGATACGCAGTATTTT. V is TRBV9 and J is TRBJ2-3; weak D call: TRBD2 (5 bases). V lost 4 bases and J 0 bases, leaving 9 bases between the germline ends. The CDR3 extends over 14 amino acids. Germline lookup yields CDR1 SGDLS and CDR2 YYNGEE. Full variable domain (remainder filled in from reference TRBV9 and TRBJ2-3): DSGVTQTPKHLITATGQRVTLRCSPRSGDLSVYWYQQSLDQGLQFLIQYYNGEERAKGNILERFSAQQFPDLHSELNLSSLELGDSALYFCASSIRTSTDTQYFGPGTRLTVL.